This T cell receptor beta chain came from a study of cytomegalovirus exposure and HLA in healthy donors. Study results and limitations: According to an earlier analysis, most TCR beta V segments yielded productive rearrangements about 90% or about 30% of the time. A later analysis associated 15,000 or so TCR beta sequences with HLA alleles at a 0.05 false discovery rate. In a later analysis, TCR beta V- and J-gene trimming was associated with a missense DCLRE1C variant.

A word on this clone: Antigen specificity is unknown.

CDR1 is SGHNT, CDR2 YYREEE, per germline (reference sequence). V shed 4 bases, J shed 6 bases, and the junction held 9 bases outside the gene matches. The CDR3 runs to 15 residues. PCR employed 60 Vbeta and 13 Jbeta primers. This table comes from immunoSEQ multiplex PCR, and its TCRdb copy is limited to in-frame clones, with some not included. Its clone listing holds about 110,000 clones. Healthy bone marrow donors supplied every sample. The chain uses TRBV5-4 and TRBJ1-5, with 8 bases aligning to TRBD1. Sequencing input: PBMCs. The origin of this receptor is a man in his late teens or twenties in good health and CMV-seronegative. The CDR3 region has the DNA TGTGCCAGCAGCCGCGGGACAGGTGTTGGTCAGCCCCAGCATTTT. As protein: CASSRGTGVGQPQHF.